A single sample is the source of the 9 T cell receptor beta chains below, sequenced in a study of neurological immune-mediated disorders. The time point here: longitudinal time-point 2. TCRdb reprocessed the 5' RACE reads with MiXCR, giving one entry per CDR3 protein. The top ten hold approximately 4.5% of the sample, which has approximately 82,000 distinct CDR3 sequences, around 14% seen once. The sequenced sample was PBMCs. Source of these receptors: a female donor with HTLV-1-associated myelopathy (HAM/TSP).

This clonotype was observed many times. The gene calls are TRBV20-1 and TRBJ2-7; 7 nucleotides align to TRBD2. V lost 1 base to trimming and J lost 3 bases; unmatched junction nucleotides: 3. The CDR3 is made up of 13 amino acids. CDR1 is DFQATT, CDR2 SNEGSKA, per germline (reference sequence). CDR3 residues: CSARGLADYEQYF. CDR3 DNA: TGCAGTGCTAGAGGCCTAGCGGACTACGAGCAGTACTTC.

At least ten counts were recorded for this clonotype. The chain joins TRBV9 to TRBJ1-2; the D gene is possibly TRBD1 (5 bases). The V gene's germline CDR1 is SGDLS and CDR2 YYNGEE. CDR3 length equals 13 residues. Deletions cut 0 bases from V and 8 bases from J, with 11 bases between. Here the CDR3 reads CASSVVGRDGYTF. The DNA for the CDR3 is TGTGCCAGCAGCGTAGTTGGAAGGGACGGCTACACCTTC.

This clonotype came up many times. The rearrangement joins TRBV28 to TRBJ2-7; a possible D gene is TRBD2 (6 bases). Germline loops: CDR1 MDHEN, CDR2 SYDVKM. V was shortened by 4 bases and J by 4 bases, with 14 bases between the two germline ends. CDR3 length: 14 amino acids. The CDR3 bases are TGTGCCAGCAGTTCGCGGGACCTTTCGTACGAGCAGTACTTC. This sequence encodes CASSSRDLSYEQYF.

The sample holds many counts of this clonotype. V and J are TRBV18 and TRBJ2-1; TRBD1 matches at 8 bases. This CDR3 comprises 13 residues. Losses at the gene ends were 4 bases for V and 9 bases for J; bases not matched to a gene: 5. Germline values: CDR1 KGHSH, CDR2 LQKENI. CDR3 sequence: CASSLDRGGEQFF. CDR3 DNA sequence: TGTGCCAGCTCACTTGACAGGGGTGGTGAGCAGTTCTTC.

This clonotype was found a few times. The chain links TRBV12-3 or TRBV12-4 to TRBJ2-2; possible D gene TRBD1, 5 bases. The CDR3 consists of 13 residues. Deletions cut 4 bases from V and 4 bases from J, with 7 bases between. DNA of the CDR3: TGTGCCAGCAGTTCCCAGGGCACCGGGGAGCTGTTTTTT. It codes for CASSSQGTGELFF.

In its sample, this clonotype was seen many times. This chain links TRBV5-1 with TRBJ2-7; 7 nucleotides match TRBD1. The CDR3 length is 16 residues. Germline CDR1 is SGHRS and CDR2 is YFSETQ. Trimming took 3 bases from V and 2 from J; bases not matched to a gene: 11. Written as DNA, the CDR3 is TGCGCCAGCAGCTCCACACGGACAGGCAGAGCCTACGAGCAGTACTTC. Residues: CASSSTRTGRAYEQYF.

In its sample, this clonotype was seen many times. The gene calls are TRBV7-3 and TRBJ2-3, with TRBD2 as a possible D gene (6 bases). CDR1 and CDR2 from the germline V gene are SGHTA and FQGTGA. The CDR3 covers 15 residues. The V and J ends lost 1 base and 0 bases respectively, with 8 bases between them. The CDR3 DNA follows: TGTGCCAGCAGCTTAATTGGGACTAGCACAGATACGCAGTATTTT. Its translation is CASSLIGTSTDTQYF.

This clonotype was recorded at least ten times. The rearrangement uses TRBV10-3 and TRBJ2-1; D is unresolved. Germline V gene lookup returns CDR1 ENHRY and CDR2 SYGVKD. The ends were cut back, 2 bases at V and 4 bases at J, with 3 bases in the middle. CDR3 size: 12 residues. CDR3 sequence (DNA): TGTGCCATCAGTGAGAGTTACAATGAGCAGTTCTTC. Translating it yields CAISESYNEQFF.

There are many counts of this clonotype. The J gene is TRBJ2-6, the V gene TRBV20-1; possible D gene TRBD1, 6 bases. V dropped 3 bases and J dropped 4 bases, with 13 bases sitting between them. CDR3 size: 15 residues. Per germline, CDR1 DFQATT and CDR2 SNEGSKA (reference sequence). The CDR3, as DNA: TGCAGTGCTAGGGACCCAGGGGTCGGGGCCAACGTCCTGACTTTC. Encoded protein: CSARDPGVGANVLTF.